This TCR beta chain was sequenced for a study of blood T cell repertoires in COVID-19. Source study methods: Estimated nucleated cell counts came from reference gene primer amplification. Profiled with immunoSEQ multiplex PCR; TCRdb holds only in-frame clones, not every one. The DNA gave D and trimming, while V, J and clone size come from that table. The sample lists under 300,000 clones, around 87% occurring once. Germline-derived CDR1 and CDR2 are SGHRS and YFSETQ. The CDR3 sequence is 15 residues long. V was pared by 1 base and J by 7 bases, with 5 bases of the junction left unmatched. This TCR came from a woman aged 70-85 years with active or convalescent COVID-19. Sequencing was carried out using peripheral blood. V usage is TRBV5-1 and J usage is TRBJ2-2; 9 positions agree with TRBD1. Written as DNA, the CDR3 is TGCGCCAGCAGCTTGCAAACAGGGGGCGGCGGGGAGCTGTTTTTT. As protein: CASSLQTGGGGELFF.